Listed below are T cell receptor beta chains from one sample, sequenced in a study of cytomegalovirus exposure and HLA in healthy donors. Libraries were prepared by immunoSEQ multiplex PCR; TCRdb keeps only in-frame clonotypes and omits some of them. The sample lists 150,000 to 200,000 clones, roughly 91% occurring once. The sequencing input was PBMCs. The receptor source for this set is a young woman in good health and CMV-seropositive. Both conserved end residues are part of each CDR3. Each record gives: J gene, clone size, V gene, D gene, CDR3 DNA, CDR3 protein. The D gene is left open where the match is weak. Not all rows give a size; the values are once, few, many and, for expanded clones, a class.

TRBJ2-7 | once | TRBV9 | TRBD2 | TGTGCCAGCAGCGGCCCCGGGGGGACGAGTTCCTACGAGCAGTACTTC | CASSGPGGTSSYEQYF
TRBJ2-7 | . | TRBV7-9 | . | TGTGCCAGCAGCTTAATGGGGCAGAGCTACGAGCAGTACTTC | CASSLMGQSYEQYF
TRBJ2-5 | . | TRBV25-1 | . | TGTGCCAGCAGTGAATGGGGGCCGAAAGAGACCCAGTACTTC | CASSEWGPKETQYF
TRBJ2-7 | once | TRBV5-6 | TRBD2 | TGTGCCAGCAGCTTGGTTGGCGGGAGCTCCTACGAGCAGTACTTC | CASSLVGGSSYEQYF
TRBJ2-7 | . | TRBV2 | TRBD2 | TGTGCCACCAAACCGAGGACTAGCGGGAGTGGTTTTTATTACGAGCAGTACTTC | CATKPRTSGSGFYYEQYF
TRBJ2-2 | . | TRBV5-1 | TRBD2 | TGCGCCAGCAGAACACGACTAGCGGGAAACACCGGGGAGCTGTTTTTT | CASRTRLAGNTGELFF
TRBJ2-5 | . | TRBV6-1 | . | TGTGCCACCCAGGGGTGGGAGACCCAGTACTTC | CATQGWETQYF
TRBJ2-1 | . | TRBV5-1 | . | TGCGCCAGCAGCTATGTTACAGGGTTAAGTGACAATGAGCAGTTCTTC | CASSYVTGLSDNEQFF
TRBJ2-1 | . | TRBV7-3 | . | TGTGCCAGCAGCCAAAATAGCGGCTTGGTGCAGTTCTTC | CASSQNSGLVQFF
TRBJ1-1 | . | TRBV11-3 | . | TGTGCCAGCAGCTTAGATAGCACTTTGAACACTGAAGCTTTCTTT | CASSLDSTLNTEAFF
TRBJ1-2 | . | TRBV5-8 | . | TGTGCCAGCAGCTTGTCAGGGGTCTATGGCTACACCTTC | CASSLSGVYGYTF
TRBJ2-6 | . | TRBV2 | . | TGTGCCAGCAGTGCTAACAGCGGTGGTTCTGGGGCCAACGTCCTGACTTTC | CASSANSGGSGANVLTF
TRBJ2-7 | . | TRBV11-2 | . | TGTGCCAGCAGCTGGAGTGACTCCCCTCTCGAGCAGTACTTC | CASSWSDSPLEQYF
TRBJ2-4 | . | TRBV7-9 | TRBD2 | TGTGCCAGCAGCGATCTAGCGGGAGTTTACAAAAACATTCAGTACTTC | CASSDLAGVYKNIQYF
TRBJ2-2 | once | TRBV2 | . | TGTGCCAGCAGCCGGACTGATACCGGGGAGCTGTTTTTT | CASSRTDTGELFF
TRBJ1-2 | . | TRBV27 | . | TGTGCCAGCCGGATGGCGGGGGCGGCCGGCTACACCTTC | CASRMAGAAGYTF
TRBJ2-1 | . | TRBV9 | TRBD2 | TGTGCCAGCAGCGCCAGCGGACTAGCGGGCTACAATGAGCAGTTCTTC | CASSASGLAGYNEQFF
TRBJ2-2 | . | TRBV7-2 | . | TGTGCCAGCAGCTTCAGTCAGGGTGTGTCCACCGGGGAGCTGTTTTTT | CASSFSQGVSTGELFF